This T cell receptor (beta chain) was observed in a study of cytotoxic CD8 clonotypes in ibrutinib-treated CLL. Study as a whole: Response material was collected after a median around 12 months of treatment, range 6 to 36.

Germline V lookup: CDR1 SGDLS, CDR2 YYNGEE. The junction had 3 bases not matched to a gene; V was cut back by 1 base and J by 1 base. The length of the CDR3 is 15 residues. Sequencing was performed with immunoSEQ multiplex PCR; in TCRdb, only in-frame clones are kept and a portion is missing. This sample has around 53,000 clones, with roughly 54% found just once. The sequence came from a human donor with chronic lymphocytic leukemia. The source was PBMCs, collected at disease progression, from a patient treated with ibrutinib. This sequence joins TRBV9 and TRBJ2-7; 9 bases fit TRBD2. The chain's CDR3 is CASSVLAGASYEQYF. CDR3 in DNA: TGTGCCAGCAGCGTATTAGCGGGGGCATCCTACGAGCAGTACTTC.